This TCR beta chain was recovered during a study of control samples from healthy donors and cancer patients (dated by TCRdb to about 2020). Libraries were made using the immunoSEQ multiplex PCR assay. Not all clones reach the TCRdb copy of this immuneACCESS table, which keeps in-frame sequences only. Checked studies attribute under half of the gap to unresolved V genes and leave the rest unexplained. In this sample the table shows about 120,000 clones, about nine tenths of which occur a single time. Together, the top ten hold 6% to 8% of the sample. CDR1 and CDR2, looked up from the germline V gene (reference sequence), are LGHDT and YNNKEL. The CDR3 contains 14 residues, cysteine and phenylalanine counted. Kept here is only the CDR3 DNA, which spans 42 bases and is read in frame from base 1. V is shortened by 3 bases, J by 9 bases, and the region joining them spans 15 bases. Comment on this clone: Its antigen is unknown. Base qualities are not provided; no much larger clone lies one nucleotide away.

The sequenced material came from blood. Recombination linked TRBV3-1 (or the pseudogene TRBV3-2) to TRBJ1-3; the D segment cannot be called with confidence. The clonotype was recovered from a woman aged 18-35 years in good health. The DNA is as follows: TGTGCCAGCAGCCACGGGTCCACGCGGAGCACCATATATTTT. This codes for CASSHGSTRSTIYF.